Listed below are T cell receptor beta chains from one sample, sequenced in a study of CD8+ T cells in alopecia areata. Some clones are missing from TCRdb's copy, which holds only in-frame ones; the method was immunoSEQ multiplex PCR. The top ten hold around 1.5% of the sample, which has 200,000 to 250,000 clones, less than 75% seen once. The sequencing here drew on CD4+ T cells sorted from blood, taken at week 4, from a patient treated with tofacitinib. These receptors all come from a human donor with alopecia areata. CDR3s include the opening cysteine and the closing phenylalanine or tryptophan. Fields, in order: J gene, V gene, CDR3 protein.

>TRBJ2-2|TRBV30
CAWSVFSFGGELFF
>TRBJ2-7|TRBV30
CACYRDRSYEQYF
>TRBJ2-5|TRBV6-5
CASSYGSLETQYF
>TRBJ1-2|TRBV4-1
CASSHKSTGNYGYTF
>TRBJ2-2|TRBV29-1
CSVDTSGGRGTGELFF
>TRBJ1-1|TRBV7-2
CASSPRAGATEAFF
>TRBJ2-2|TRBV7-7
CASSLDRRTGELFF
>TRBJ2-7|TRBV29-1
CSPFEGPYEQYF
>TRBJ2-2|TRBV9
CASSVVVGELFF
>TRBJ2-1|TRBV9
CASSVQTSGAGAINEQFF
>TRBJ1-2|TRBV10-3
CAISESKSGNTF
>TRBJ2-7|TRBV18
CASSINGGYEQYF
>TRBJ1-1|TRBV29-1
CSVATGRGTEAFF
>TRBJ2-5|TRBV5-6
CASSLSGIRETQYF
>TRBJ2-7|TRBV29-1
CSVPLGGRGGEQYF